This T cell receptor (beta chain) was obtained from a study of CD8 T cells in ankylosing spondylitis. V shed 5 bases, J shed 2 bases, and the junction held 10 bases outside the gene matches. This CDR3 has 17 residues. In germline, CDR1 is SEHNR, CDR2 FQNEAQ (reference sequence). This clonotype came up many times. Its specificity is not known. Findings and limits, study-wide: Significantly higher representation of disease-linked clones was reported for matched ankylosing spondylitis synovial fluid.

Each TCR beta library was made by quantitative 5'-RACE that incorporated molecular barcodes. TCRdb re-called the 5' RACE reads through MiXCR, storing one row per CDR3 protein. The sample has roughly 250,000 distinct CDR3 sequences; approximately 9% are singletons. The material sequenced was blood, either unsorted or a sorted T cell fraction (not recorded which). The gene calls are TRBV7-9 and TRBJ1-5, with 9 bases that match TRBD1. The TCR was taken from a male donor with ankylosing spondylitis or in good health (not recorded which). CDR3 amino acids: CASSPLGQGPGNQPQHF. The CDR3 coding sequence is TGTGCCAGCAGCCCCCTGGGACAGGGACCGGGCAATCAGCCCCAGCATTTT.